This entry describes one T cell receptor (beta chain). The PCR ran on 60 Vbeta and 13 Jbeta primers. Method: immunoSEQ multiplex PCR; TCRdb's copy keeps in-frame clones and lacks some. The sample has 90,000 or so clones, under 85% seen once. J gave up 2 bases and V 5 bases, and 8 bases lay outside the gene matches. The CDR3 runs 16 residues. Germline CDR1 MDHEN, CDR2 SYDVKM. These data belong to a study of cytomegalovirus exposure and HLA in healthy donors. Looking at the study overall: A previous analysis identified around 120 million unique TCR beta sequences derived from 180 million or so T cells.

The chain couples TRBV28 to TRBJ2-5; 10 bases fit TRBD1. The receptor's source is a woman aged 35 to 49 in good health and CMV-seronegative. Specimen: PBMCs. The CDR3 DNA reads TGTGCCAGCAGTCCTGGGGGACAGGGGTTACAAGAGACCCAGTACTTC. Its protein is CASSPGGQGLQETQYF.